The next 9 T cell receptor beta chains were all read from a single sample in a study of CD8 T cells in Susac syndrome (dated by TCRdb to about 2019). Receptor amplification or capture employed the immunoSEQ multiplex PCR assay. RNA was extracted using the RNeasy kit, and about 0.45 to 1 ug of the RNA was reverse transcribed with random hexamers. TCRdb passed the public sequencing reads through fastp at Q25 and MiXCR, retaining productive beta sequences. All rows with the same CDR3 protein become a single entry with the most common DNA and genes. The sample table contains some 90,000 distinct CDR3 sequences; only one count was recorded for about 93% of them. The top ten clonotypes cover 0.32% of the sample. The specimen was CD8+ T cells from PBMCs. The receptors come from a human donor in good health.

This clonotype was seen a single time. The chain is built from TRBV2 and TRBJ2-1; possibly TRBD1 or TRBD2 for D (6 bases each). Per the germline V gene, CDR1 is SNHLY and CDR2 is FYNNEI. V lost 9 bases and J 3 bases, leaving 15 bases between the germline ends. The CDR3 runs to 14 residues. CDR3 DNA sequence: TGTGCCAGACAGGGAAAGGAGGGCTACAATGAGCAGTTCTTC. It yields the protein CARQGKEGYNEQFF. Variable domain in full (rest from reference TRBV2 and TRBJ2-1): EPEVTQTPSHQVTQMGQEVILRCVPISNHLYFYWYRQILGQKVEFLVSFYNNEISEKSEIFDDQFSVERPDGSNFTLKIRSTKLEDSAMYFCARQGKEGYNEQFFGPGTRLTVL.

The chain carries TRBV4-1 and TRBJ1-2; D possibly corresponds to TRBD1 (5 bases). The CDR3 has 13 amino acids. With 1 base removed from V and 6 bases from J, the gap between germline ends came to 9 bases. Germline V gives CDR1 MGHRA, CDR2 YSYEKL. CDR3 loop: CASSQVQGDGYTF. CDR3 coding DNA: TGCGCCAGCAGCCAAGTCCAGGGAGATGGCTACACCTTC.

The DNA of the CDR3 is TGCAGCGTTGATTCCGGGAGCTCCTACAATGAGCAGTTCTTC. This translates into CSVDSGSSYNEQFF. The chain uses TRBV29-1 and TRBJ2-1, with a tentative D call TRBD2 (6 bases). The germline V gene encodes CDR1 SQVTM and CDR2 ANQGSEA. CDR3 length: 14 amino acids. Trimming left V 3 bases short and J 0 bases short, with 9 bases between.

The chain employs TRBV5-6 and TRBJ1-3; no definite D call. V lost 2 bases and J lost 8, with 8 bases in between. CDR1 and CDR2 (germline): SGHDT, YYEEEE. CDR3 length equals 12 residues. CDR3 DNA sequence: TGTGCCAGCAGCTTTGGGGAAGACACCATATATTTT. It encodes CASSFGEDTIYF.

The chain links TRBV3-1 to TRBJ1-1, with TRBD1 as a possible D gene (5 bases). CDR1 is LGHDT, CDR2 YNNKEL, per germline (reference sequence). Trimming took 4 bases from V and 8 from J, leaving 17 bases between them. CDR3 length: 14 residues. The CDR3 bases are TGTGCCAGCAGCCTGGGACCGACTGACTCGGAAGCTTTCTTT. Translating gives CASSLGPTDSEAFF.

The chain links TRBV29-1 to TRBJ1-1; D is perhaps TRBD1 (5 bases). V was cut by 4 bases and J by 6 bases, with 9 bases left in between. Germline V gene sequence: CDR1 SQVTM, CDR2 ANQGSEA. The CDR3 loop spans 11 amino acids. Here the CDR3 reads CSVAWGAEAFF. CDR3 sequence (DNA): TGCAGCGTTGCTTGGGGGGCTGAAGCTTTCTTT.

The V and J genes are TRBV27 and TRBJ2-7; D unclear. CDR1 is MNHEY, CDR2 SMNVEV, per germline (reference sequence). The V and J ends lost 6 bases and 2 bases respectively, with 14 bases between them. The CDR3 covers 14 residues. Here the CDR3 reads CASSPSSLAYEQYF. As DNA, the CDR3 is TGTGCCAGCAGCCCCTCCTCTCTTGCCTACGAGCAGTACTTC.

The V call is TRBV7-3, the J call TRBJ2-5, with D maybe TRBD1 (6 bases). Trimming took 3 bases from V and 1 from J, leaving 6 bases between them. The CDR3 is 13 residues long. The germline gives CDR1 SGHTA, CDR2 FQGTGA. In DNA, the CDR3 is TGTGCCAGCAGCTTGGGGGCCCAAGAGACCCAGTACTTC. Amino acids: CASSLGAQETQYF.

The chain employs TRBV27 and TRBJ1-4; D gene uncertain. Germline V gene data show CDR1 as MNHEY and CDR2 as SMNVEV (reference sequence). The V and J ends lost 3 bases and 6 bases respectively, with 8 bases between them. The CDR3 is 13 amino acids. The DNA for the CDR3 is TGTGCCAGCAGTTTTCTAGCCGATGAAAAACTGTTTTTT. Its translation: CASSFLADEKLFF.